The 15 T cell receptor beta chains listed next were all sequenced from one sample in a study of T cell responses to AZD1222 COVID-19 vaccine. Clones were sequenced by immunoSEQ multiplex PCR, and TCRdb holds only the in-frame ones, with some missing. The sample lists 150,000 to 200,000 clones; 70% to 90% were seen once. The material was peripheral blood, obtained on day 0 of AZD1222 vaccination. These receptors originate from an adult in good health.

This clone came up once. V usage is TRBV15 and J usage is TRBJ1-1; maybe TRBD1 (6 bases). Trimming stripped 4 bases from V and 5 bases from J, with 14 bases between. The CDR3 totals 14 residues. CDR1 is LNHNV, CDR2 YYDKDF, per germline (reference sequence). CDR3 sequence: CATSNGQRGTEAFF. In DNA, the CDR3 is TGTGCCACCAGCAACGGACAGAGAGGGACTGAAGCTTTCTTT.

V is TRBV5-1 and J is TRBJ1-5, with 9 nucleotides matching TRBD1. The V gene end was trimmed by 4 bases and the J gene end by 6 bases; junction bases not matched to a gene: 11. The length of the CDR3 is 16 residues. Germline loops: CDR1 SGHRS, CDR2 YFSETQ. The CDR3 coding sequence is TGCGCCAGCAGCCCCGGACAGGGGACCCTTGGTCAGCCCCAGCATTTT. Its translation: CASSPGQGTLGQPQHF.

The V gene is TRBV20-1, the J gene TRBJ1-6, with D possibly being TRBD1 (6 bases). This CDR3 spans 16 amino acids. Looked up from germline, CDR1 is DFQATT and CDR2 is SNEGSKA (reference sequence). Trimming cost V 4 bases and J 8 bases, with 21 bases left between them. The CDR3 here is CSAIDRPLREYSPLHF. In DNA, the CDR3 is TGCAGTGCTATTGACAGGCCTTTGCGGGAATATTCACCCCTCCACTTT.

The CDR3 loop is CASSIQLVITGELFF. CDR3 coding DNA: TGTGCCAGTAGTATCCAACTAGTCATCACCGGGGAGCTGTTTTTT. V gene TRBV19 combines with J gene TRBJ2-2, with a possible D match to TRBD2 (5 bases). V was shortened by 3 bases and J by 4 bases, with 12 bases between the two germline ends. CDR3 size: 15 residues. Germline V gene sequence: CDR1 LNHDA, CDR2 SQIVND (reference sequence). Using reference TRBV19 and TRBJ2-2 for the parts outside the CDR3, the full variable domain is DGGITQSPKYLFRKEGQNVTLSCEQNLNHDAMYWYRQDPGQGLRLIYYSQIVNDFQKGDIAEGYSVSREKKESFPLTVTSAQKNPTAFYLCASSIQLVITGELFFGEGSRLTVL.

This chain uses TRBV3-1 (or the pseudogene TRBV3-2) with TRBJ2-7, with D possibly matching TRBD1 (6 bases). Germline CDR1 reads LGHDT; CDR2 reads YNNKEL (reference sequence). Trimming removed 1 base from V and 6 bases from J, with 16 bases in between. The CDR3 extends over 15 amino acids. Written as DNA, the CDR3 is TGTGCCAGCAGCCAAGGACAGGTCAGGGATCCCGAGCAGTACTTC. The encoded protein is CASSQGQVRDPEQYF.

This clone was counted once. The genes are TRBV6-6 and TRBJ2-1; D might be TRBD2 (6 bases). Germline V gives CDR1 MNHNY, CDR2 SVGAGI (reference sequence). The CDR3 spans 15 residues. V lost 2 bases and J 3 bases, leaving 11 bases between the germline ends. The CDR3 loop is CASSYTGEGYNEQFF. CDR3 coding DNA: TGTGCCAGCAGTTACACGGGAGAGGGCTACAATGAGCAGTTCTTC.

This clone was detected a few times. J is TRBJ1-2 and V is TRBV7-9, with 11 bases identical to TRBD1. CDR1 is SEHNR and CDR2 is FQNEAQ in the germline V gene (reference sequence). This CDR3 is 15 amino acids long. V shed 5 bases and J 6 bases; nucleotides not matched to a gene: 8. The CDR3: CASSTPDRGQNGYTF. DNA for the CDR3: TGTGCCAGCAGCACCCCGGACAGGGGGCAGAATGGCTACACCTTC.

Only one count was recorded for this clone. The chain couples TRBV6-5 to TRBJ1-1; 7 bases agree with TRBD1. CDR1 MNHEY and CDR2 SVGAGI come from the germline V gene. V lost 0 bases and J lost 6; bases outside the gene matches: 4. The CDR3 runs 14 residues. The CDR3 is CASSYSNRGAEAFF. As DNA, the CDR3 is TGTGCCAGCAGTTACTCGAACAGGGGCGCTGAAGCTTTCTTT.

In its sample, this clone was seen a few times. The gene calls are TRBV2 and TRBJ1-2, with D unclear. Germline lookup yields CDR1 SNHLY and CDR2 FYNNEI. This CDR3 is built from 11 residues. V was pared by 8 bases and J by 2 bases, with 6 bases between. The CDR3, as DNA: TGTGCCAGCCAGGAGAACTATGGCTACACCTTC. This gives the protein CASQENYGYTF.

This rearrangement joins TRBV19 to TRBJ2-5; a weak D match, TRBD2 (6 bases). The CDR3 length is 14 residues. Germline V gene sequence: CDR1 LNHDA, CDR2 SQIVND (reference sequence). V was trimmed by 0 bases and J by 4 bases, leaving 9 bases between them. This CDR3 reads CASSIDPSAETQYF. In nucleotides, the CDR3 is TGTGCCAGTAGTATAGATCCTAGCGCAGAGACCCAGTACTTC.

V usage is TRBV19 and J usage is TRBJ1-1; D call uncertain. V was pared by 2 bases and J by 0 bases, with 7 bases between. This CDR3 spans 14 amino acids. Germline CDR1 is LNHDA and CDR2 is SQIVND (reference sequence). The CDR3 nucleotides are TGTGCCAGTAGTATATACGGGATGAACACTGAAGCTTTCTTT. Protein sequence: CASSIYGMNTEAFF.

The V call is TRBV9, the J call TRBJ2-2; D possibly uses TRBD1 or TRBD2 (5 bases each). Trimming pared 0 bases from V and 5 bases from J, leaving 14 bases between. The CDR3 loop spans 16 amino acids. The germline CDR1 and CDR2 sequences are SGDLS and YYNGEE. The CDR3 region is CASSVVPSRETGELFF. In nucleotides, the CDR3 is TGTGCCAGCAGCGTAGTCCCTAGCAGGGAAACCGGGGAGCTGTTTTTT. Full variable domain (outside the CDR3, taken from reference TRBV9 and TRBJ2-2): DSGVTQTPKHLITATGQRVTLRCSPRSGDLSVYWYQQSLDQGLQFLIQYYNGEERAKGNILERFSAQQFPDLHSELNLSSLELGDSALYFCASSVVPSRETGELFFGEGSRLTVL.

The V call is TRBV15, the J call TRBJ1-1; D unresolved. In germline, CDR1 is LNHNV, CDR2 YYDKDF (reference sequence). The CDR3 spans 14 residues. With 0 bases removed from V and 5 bases from J, the gap between germline ends came to 10 bases. The CDR3 region is CATSREKSVTEAFF. The DNA for the CDR3 is TGTGCCACCAGCAGAGAGAAATCCGTAACTGAAGCTTTCTTT.

The CDR3: CASSLGSNEKLFF. CDR3 nucleotides: TGTGCCAGCAGCTTGGGATCTAATGAAAAACTGTTTTTT. The rearrangement links TRBV5-5 to TRBJ1-4; no reliable D call. Trimming pared 0 bases from V and 3 bases from J, leaving 3 bases between. The CDR3 loop spans 13 amino acids. Germline CDR1 and CDR2: SGHKS and YYEKEE (reference sequence).

This clone showed up just a few times. This sequence joins TRBV7-9 and TRBJ1-4; 11 bases map to TRBD1. The CDR3 sequence is 15 residues long. The germline CDR1 and CDR2 sequences are SEHNR and FQNEAQ (reference sequence). The trim removed 4 bases at V and 7 bases at J, leaving 5 bases unmatched. CDR3 sequence reads: CASSSRDRGIEKLFF. CDR3 coding DNA: TGTGCCAGCAGCTCACGGGACAGGGGGATTGAAAAACTGTTTTTT.